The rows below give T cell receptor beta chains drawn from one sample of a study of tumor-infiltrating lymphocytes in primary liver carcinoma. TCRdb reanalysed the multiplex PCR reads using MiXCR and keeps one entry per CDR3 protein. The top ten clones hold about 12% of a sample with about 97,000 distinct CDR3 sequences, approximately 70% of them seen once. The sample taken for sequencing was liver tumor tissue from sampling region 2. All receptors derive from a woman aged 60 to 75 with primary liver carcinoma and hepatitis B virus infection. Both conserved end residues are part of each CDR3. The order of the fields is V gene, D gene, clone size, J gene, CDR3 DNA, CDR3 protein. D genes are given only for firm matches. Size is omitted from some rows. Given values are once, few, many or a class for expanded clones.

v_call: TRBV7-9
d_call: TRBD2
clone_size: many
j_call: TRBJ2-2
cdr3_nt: TGTGCCAGCAGGCGAGAGACTAGCGGGAGCACCACCGGGGAGCTGTTTTTT
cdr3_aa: CASRRETSGSTTGELFF

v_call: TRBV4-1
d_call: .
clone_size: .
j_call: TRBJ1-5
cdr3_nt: TGCGCCAGCAGCCCCCCGGGGTATAGCAATCAGCCCCAGGATTTT
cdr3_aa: CASSPPGYSNQPQDF

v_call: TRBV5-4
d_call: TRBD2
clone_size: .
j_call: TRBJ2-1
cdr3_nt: TGTGCCAGCAGCTTCAGTACCATAGCGGGAGGTAAGGGGAATGAGCAGTCCTTC
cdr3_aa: CASSFSTIAGGKGNEQSF

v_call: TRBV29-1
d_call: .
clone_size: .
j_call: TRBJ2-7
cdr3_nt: TGCAGCGCCGCCACATGGTACTCCTACGTGCAGTACTTC
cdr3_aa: CSAATWYSYVQYF

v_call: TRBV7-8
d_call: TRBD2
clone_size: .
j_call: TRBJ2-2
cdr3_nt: TGTGCCAGCAGCTTGGGACTAGTGGGCACCGGGGGGCTGTTTTTT
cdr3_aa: CASSLGLVGTGGLFF

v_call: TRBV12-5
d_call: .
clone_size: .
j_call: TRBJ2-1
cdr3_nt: TGTGCTAGTGGTTCTAGCTGGTTATTCGGGGAGTATGTGGTAGAGCACTTCTTC
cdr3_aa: CASGSSWLFGEYVVEHFF

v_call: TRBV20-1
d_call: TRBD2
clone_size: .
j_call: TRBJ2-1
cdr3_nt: TGCAGTGCTAGAGTATGGAGCGGGACCTCCTTCAATGAGCAGTTCTTC
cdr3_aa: CSARVWSGTSFNEQFF

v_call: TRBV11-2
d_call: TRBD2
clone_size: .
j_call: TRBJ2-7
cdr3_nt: TGTGTAAGCAGCTTAGATTGGGTCAGTCTAGCGGGTCCCTACGAGGAGTACTTC
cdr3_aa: CVSSLDWVSLAGPYEEYF

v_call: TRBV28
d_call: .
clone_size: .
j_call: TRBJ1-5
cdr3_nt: TGTGTCAGCAGATTGCCGGGACGGGGCAATCAGCCCCTGCATTTT
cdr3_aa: CVSRLPGRGNQPLHF

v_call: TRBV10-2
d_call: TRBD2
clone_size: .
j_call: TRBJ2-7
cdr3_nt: TGCGCCAGCGTTCCTTGGGGTAGCGGGAGGAACGGGGCGACCTACGAGCAGTACTTC
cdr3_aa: CASVPWGSGRNGATYEQYF

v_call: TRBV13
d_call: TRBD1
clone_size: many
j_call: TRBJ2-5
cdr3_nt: TGTGCCAGCAGCGTAGCACCTACAGGGGCTTGGGAGACCCAGTACTTC
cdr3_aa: CASSVAPTGAWETQYF

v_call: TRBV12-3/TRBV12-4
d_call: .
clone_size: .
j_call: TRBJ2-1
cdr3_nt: TGTGCCAGCAGTTTAGTACTGGGTTGGGCCAATGAGCAGTTCTTC
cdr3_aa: CASSLVLGWANEQFF

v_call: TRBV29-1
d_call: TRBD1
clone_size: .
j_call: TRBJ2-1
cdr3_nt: TGCAGCGTTCAAACCGGGACAGGGAACAACAATGAGCAGTTCTTC
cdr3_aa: CSVQTGTGNNNEQFF

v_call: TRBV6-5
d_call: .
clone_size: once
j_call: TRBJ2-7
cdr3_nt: TGTGCCAGCCGCGAGCGACAGACAGACGAGCAGTACTTC
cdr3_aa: CASRERQTDEQYF

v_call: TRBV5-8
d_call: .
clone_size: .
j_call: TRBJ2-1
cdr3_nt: TGTGCCAGCAGTGACAGTGGCCAGGCTGAGCAGTTCTTC
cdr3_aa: CASSDSGQAEQFF

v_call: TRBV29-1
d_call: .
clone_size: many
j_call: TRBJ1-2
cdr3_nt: TGCAGCGTTATAGTCTCCGATATTATGGAAGGCTACACCTTC
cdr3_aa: CSVIVSDIMEGYTF

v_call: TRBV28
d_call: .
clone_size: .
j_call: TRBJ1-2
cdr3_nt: TGTGCCAGCAGCCCTCGGGGGGGCTGGTATGGCTACACCTTC
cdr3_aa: CASSPRGGWYGYTF

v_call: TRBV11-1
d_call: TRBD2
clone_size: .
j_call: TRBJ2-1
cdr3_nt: TGTGCCGGCAGCTCCATTATAGCGGGAGGGCCGATCAATGGGCAGCTCTTC
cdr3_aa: CAGSSIIAGGPINGQLF

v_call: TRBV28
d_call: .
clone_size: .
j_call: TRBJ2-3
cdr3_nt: TGTGCCAGCAGAAACAGGGCTGGCACAGATACGCAGTATTTT
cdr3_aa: CASRNRAGTDTQYF

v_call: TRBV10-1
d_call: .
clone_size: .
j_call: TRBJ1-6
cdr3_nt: TGCGTCAGCTCCGGGACGAAAAATTCACCCCTCCGCTTT
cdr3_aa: CVSSGTKNSPLRF

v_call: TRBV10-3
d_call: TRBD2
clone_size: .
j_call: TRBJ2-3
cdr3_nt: TGTGGCAAGACCGGGACTAGCGGGAACGGTATTAGCACAGATACGCAGTATTTT
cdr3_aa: CGKTGTSGNGISTDTQYF

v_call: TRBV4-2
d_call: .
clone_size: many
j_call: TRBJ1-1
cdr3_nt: TGTGCCAGCAGTCCCGGGAAGGCGGTGAACACTGAAGCTTTCTTT
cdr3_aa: CASSPGKAVNTEAFF

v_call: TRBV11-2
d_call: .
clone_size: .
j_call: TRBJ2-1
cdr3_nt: TGTGCCAGCAGCTTAGATGGTAGATCCTACAGTGAGCGGTTCTTC
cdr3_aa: CASSLDGRSYSERFF

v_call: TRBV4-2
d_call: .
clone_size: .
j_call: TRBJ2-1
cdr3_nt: TGTACCAGCAGTCAACGCGGACAGAGCTCCTACAATGAGCAGTTCTTC
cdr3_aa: CTSSQRGQSSYNEQFF

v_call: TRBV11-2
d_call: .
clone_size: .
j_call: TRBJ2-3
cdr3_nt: TGTGCCAGCAGTCGGGGATCAGATACGCAGTATTTT
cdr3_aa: CASSRGSDTQYF

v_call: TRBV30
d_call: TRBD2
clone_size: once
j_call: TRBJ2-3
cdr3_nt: TGTGCCTGGAGTGTGGGACTAGCGGGTACAGATACGCTGTATTTT
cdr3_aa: CAWSVGLAGTDTLYF

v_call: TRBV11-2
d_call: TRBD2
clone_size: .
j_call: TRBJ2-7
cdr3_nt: TGTGCCAGCAGCGCCATCTCCCGACTAGCGGGAGGCCAGAAACCCTACGAGCACTACTTC
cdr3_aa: CASSAISRLAGGQKPYEHYF

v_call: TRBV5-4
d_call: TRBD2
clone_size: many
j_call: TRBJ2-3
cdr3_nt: TGTGCCAGCAGCCCCGGACTAGCAGTGACAGATACGCAGTATTTT
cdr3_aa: CASSPGLAVTDTQYF

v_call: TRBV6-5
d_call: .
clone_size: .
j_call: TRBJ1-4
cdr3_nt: TGTGCCAGCAGGGGTGCTCGTCGGGAATTTAATGAAGAACTGTTTTTT
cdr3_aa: CASRGARREFNEELFF

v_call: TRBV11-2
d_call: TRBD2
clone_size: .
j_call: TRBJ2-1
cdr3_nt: TGTGCCAGCAGCTCCCGACTAGCGGGAGGGTCCGATGAGCAGTCCTTC
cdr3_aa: CASSSRLAGGSDEQSF

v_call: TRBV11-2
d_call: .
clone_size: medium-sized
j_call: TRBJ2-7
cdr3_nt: TGTGCCAGCAGCCCCCACCACGAGCAGTACTTC
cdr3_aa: CASSPHHEQYF

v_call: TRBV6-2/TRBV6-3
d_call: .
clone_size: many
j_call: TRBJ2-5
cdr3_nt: TGTGCCAGCAGTTACAGCGGCCCCCAAGAGACCCAGTACTTC
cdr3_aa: CASSYSGPQETQYF

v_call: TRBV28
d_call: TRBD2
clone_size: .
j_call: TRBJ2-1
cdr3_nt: TGTGACAGCAGCGGATCCTGGGGTAGCGGGCCTAACAATGAGCAGTTCTTC
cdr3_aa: CDSSGSWGSGPNNEQFF

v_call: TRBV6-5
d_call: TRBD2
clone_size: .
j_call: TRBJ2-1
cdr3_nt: TGCGTCAGCAGGAGCGTAGCGGGAGGCCACAATGAGCAGTTCTTC
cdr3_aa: CVSRSVAGGHNEQFF

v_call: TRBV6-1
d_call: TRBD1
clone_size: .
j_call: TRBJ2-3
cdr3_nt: TGTGCCAGCAGTGAAAGAGGGACAGGGGGTACAGATGCGCAGTATTTT
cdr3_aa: CASSERGTGGTDAQYF

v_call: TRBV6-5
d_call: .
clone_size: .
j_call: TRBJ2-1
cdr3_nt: TGTGCCAGCAGTTTGGCGCGTAACGGGTCCTACAATGAGCAGTTCTTC
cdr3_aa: CASSLARNGSYNEQFF

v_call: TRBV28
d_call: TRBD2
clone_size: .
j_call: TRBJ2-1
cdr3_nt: TGTGCCAGCGGTCAAGCGGGAGCCCTCAATGAGCAGTTCTTC
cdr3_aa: CASGQAGALNEQFF

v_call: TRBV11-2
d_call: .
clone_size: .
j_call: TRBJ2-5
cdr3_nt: TGTGCCAGCAGCCCCTATCACGGGAGATCACAAGAGACCCAGTACTTC
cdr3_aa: CASSPYHGRSQETQYF

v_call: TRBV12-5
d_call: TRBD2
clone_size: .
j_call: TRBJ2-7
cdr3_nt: TGTGCTAGTGGTTTGGTCGGGGGGAGGGTCGATGAGCAGTACTTC
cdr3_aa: CASGLVGGRVDEQYF

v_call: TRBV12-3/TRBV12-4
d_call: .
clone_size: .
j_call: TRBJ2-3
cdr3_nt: TGTGCCAGCAGTTTGGGCCGGTCCACAGATACGCAGTATTTT
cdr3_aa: CASSLGRSTDTQYF

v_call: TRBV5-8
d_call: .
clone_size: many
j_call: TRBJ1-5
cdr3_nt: TGTGCCAGCAGCCGGGCCCTTAATCAGCCCCAGCATTTT
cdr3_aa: CASSRALNQPQHF

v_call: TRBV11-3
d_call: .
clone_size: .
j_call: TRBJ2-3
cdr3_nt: TGTGCCAGCAACTTCAGGACTATCACAGATACGGAGTATTTT
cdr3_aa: CASNFRTITDTEYF

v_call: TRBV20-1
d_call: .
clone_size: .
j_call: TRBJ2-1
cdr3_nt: TGCAGTGCTAGCTACGAGGGGGTCAATGAGCAGTCCTTC
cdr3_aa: CSASYEGVNEQSF

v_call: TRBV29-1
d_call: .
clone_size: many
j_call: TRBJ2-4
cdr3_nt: TGCAGCATTGAAGTTCTACAGATAGCCAAAAACATTCAGTACTTC
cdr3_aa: CSIEVLQIAKNIQYF

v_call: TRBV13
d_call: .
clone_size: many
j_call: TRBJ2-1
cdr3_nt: TGTGCCAGCAGCTCCCCCCCTCCCCTTAGGAGCTCCTACAATGAGCAGTTCTTC
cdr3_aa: CASSSPPPLRSSYNEQFF

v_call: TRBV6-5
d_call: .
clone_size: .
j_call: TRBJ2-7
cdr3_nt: TGTGCCAGCAGCTTTCGACAAGTATCCCCCTACGAGCAGTACTTC
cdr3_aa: CASSFRQVSPYEQYF

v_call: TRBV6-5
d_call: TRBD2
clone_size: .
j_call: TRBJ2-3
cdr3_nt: TGTGCCAGCAGCCGACTAGCGCCGGGTGGGGGCACAGATTCGCAGTATTTT
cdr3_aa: CASSRLAPGGGTDSQYF

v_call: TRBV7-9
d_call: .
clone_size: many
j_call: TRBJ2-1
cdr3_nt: TGTGCCAGCAGCTTGGTAGCTGAGCAGTTCTTC
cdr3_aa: CASSLVAEQFF